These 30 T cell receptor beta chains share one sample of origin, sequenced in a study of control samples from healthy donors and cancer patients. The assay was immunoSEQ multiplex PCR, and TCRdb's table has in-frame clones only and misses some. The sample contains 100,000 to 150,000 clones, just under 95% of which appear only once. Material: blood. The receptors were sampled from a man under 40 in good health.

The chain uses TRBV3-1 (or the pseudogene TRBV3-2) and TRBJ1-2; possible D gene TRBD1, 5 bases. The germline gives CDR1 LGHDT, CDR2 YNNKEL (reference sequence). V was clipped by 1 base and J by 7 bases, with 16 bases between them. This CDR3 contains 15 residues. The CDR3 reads CASSQVRGGRLGYTF. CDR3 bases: TGTGCCAGCAGCCAAGTAAGGGGCGGCAGACTTGGCTACACCTTC.

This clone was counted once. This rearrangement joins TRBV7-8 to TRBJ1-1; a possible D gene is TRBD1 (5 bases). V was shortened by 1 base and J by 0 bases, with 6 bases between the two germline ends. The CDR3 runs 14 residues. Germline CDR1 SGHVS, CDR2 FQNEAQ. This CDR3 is CASSLGDLNTEAFF. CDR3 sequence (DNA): TGTGCCAGCAGCTTAGGGGACCTGAACACTGAAGCTTTCTTT.

The CDR3 sequence: CASSLNLGNTIYF. CDR3 bases: TGCGCCAGCAGCTTGAACTTAGGGAACACCATATATTTT. The chain links TRBV5-1 to TRBJ1-3; D gene unclear. Germline-derived CDR1 and CDR2 are SGHRS and YFSETQ. This CDR3 has 13 residues. V was shortened by 1 base and J by 7 bases, with 9 bases between the two germline ends.

CDR3 region: CASSPIRVTDTQYF. Written as DNA, the CDR3 is TGCGCCAGCAGCCCAATCAGGGTCACAGATACGCAGTATTTT. The V gene is TRBV4-3, the J gene TRBJ2-3, with a possible D match to TRBD1 (5 bases). Per the germline V gene, CDR1 is LGHNA and CDR2 is YSLEER. This CDR3 region has 14 residues. V dropped 4 bases and J dropped 2 bases, with 10 bases sitting between them.

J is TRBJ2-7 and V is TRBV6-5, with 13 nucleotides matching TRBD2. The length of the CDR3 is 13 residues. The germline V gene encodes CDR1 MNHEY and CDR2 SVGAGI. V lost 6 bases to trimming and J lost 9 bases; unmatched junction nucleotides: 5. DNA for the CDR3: TGTGCCAGCAGGACTAGCGGGGGGCAGGGGCAGTACTTC. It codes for CASRTSGGQGQYF.

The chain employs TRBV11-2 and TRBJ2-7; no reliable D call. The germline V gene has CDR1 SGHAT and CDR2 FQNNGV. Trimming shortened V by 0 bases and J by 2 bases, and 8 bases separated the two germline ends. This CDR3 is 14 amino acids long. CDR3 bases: TGTGCCAGCAGCTTAGAGGCCAGCGCCTACGAGCAGTACTTC. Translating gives CASSLEASAYEQYF.

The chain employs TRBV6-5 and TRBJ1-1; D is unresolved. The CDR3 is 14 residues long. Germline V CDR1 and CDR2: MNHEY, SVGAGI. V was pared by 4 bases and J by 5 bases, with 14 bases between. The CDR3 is CASSWGLGGTEAFF. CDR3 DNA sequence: TGTGCCAGCAGTTGGGGATTAGGTGGGACTGAAGCTTTCTTT.

The CDR3 is CAWSRDNYGYTF. The DNA of the CDR3 is TGTGCCTGGAGTCGGGATAACTATGGCTACACCTTC. This sequence joins TRBV30 and TRBJ1-2; D is uncertain. With 2 bases removed from V and 1 base from J, the gap between germline ends came to 5 bases. The germline V gene has CDR1 GTSNPN and CDR2 SVGIG (reference sequence). There are 12 residues in the CDR3. The entire variable domain, with the rest obtained from reference TRBV30 and TRBJ1-2, is as follows: SQTIHQWPATLVQPVGSPLSLECTVEGTSNPNLYWYRQAAGRGLQLLFYSVGIGQISSEVPQNLSASRPQDRQFILSSKKLLLSDSGFYLCAWSRDNYGYTFGSGTRLTVV.

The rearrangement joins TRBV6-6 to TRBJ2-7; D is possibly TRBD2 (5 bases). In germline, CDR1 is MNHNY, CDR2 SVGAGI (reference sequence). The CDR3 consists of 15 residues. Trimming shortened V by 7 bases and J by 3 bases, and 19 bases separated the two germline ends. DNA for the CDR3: TGTGCCAGCATCCAGGCGGGTCCATCCTACTACGAGCAGTACTTC. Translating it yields CASIQAGPSYYEQYF.

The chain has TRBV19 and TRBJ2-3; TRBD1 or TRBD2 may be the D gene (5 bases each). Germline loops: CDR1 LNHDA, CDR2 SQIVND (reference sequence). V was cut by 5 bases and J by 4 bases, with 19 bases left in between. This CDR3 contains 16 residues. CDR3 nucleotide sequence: TGTGCCAGTAGTCCCCTAGGCAGGCGAGGGGCAGATACGCAGTATTTT. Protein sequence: CASSPLGRRGADTQYF.

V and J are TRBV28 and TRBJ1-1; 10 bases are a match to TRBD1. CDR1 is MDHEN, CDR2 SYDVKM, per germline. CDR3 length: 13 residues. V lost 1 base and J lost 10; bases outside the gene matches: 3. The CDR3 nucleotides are TGTGCCAGCAGTTTATTCGGACAGGGGGGAGCTTTCTTT. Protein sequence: CASSLFGQGGAFF.

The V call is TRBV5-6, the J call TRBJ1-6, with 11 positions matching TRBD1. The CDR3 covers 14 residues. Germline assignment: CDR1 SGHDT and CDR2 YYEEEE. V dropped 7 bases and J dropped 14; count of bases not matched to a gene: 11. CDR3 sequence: CASRPRDRGSTLHF. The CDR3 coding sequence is TGTGCCAGCCGCCCACGGGACAGGGGGTCCACCCTCCACTTT.

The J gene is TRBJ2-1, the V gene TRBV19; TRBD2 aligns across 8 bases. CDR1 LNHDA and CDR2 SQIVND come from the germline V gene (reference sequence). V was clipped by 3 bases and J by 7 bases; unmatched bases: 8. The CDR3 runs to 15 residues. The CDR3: CASSIGRGVANEQFF. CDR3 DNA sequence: TGTGCCAGTAGTATCGGGCGGGGGGTTGCTAATGAGCAGTTCTTC.

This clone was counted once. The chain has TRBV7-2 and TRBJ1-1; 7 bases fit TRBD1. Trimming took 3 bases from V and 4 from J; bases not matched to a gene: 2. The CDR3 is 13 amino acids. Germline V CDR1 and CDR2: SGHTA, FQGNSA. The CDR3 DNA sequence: TGTGCCAGCAGCTTCGAGGGGGCCACTGAAGCTTTCTTT. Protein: CASSFEGATEAFF.

The CDR3 nucleotides read TGTGCCAGCAGTCCTCCCCGGGACAGGATCCTGAACACTGAAGCTTTCTTT. This codes for CASSPPRDRILNTEAFF. The J gene is TRBJ1-1, the V gene TRBV28; 8 bases agree with TRBD1. The germline gives CDR1 MDHEN, CDR2 SYDVKM. CDR3 length: 17 amino acids. V shed 5 bases and J 0 bases; nucleotides not matched to a gene: 11.

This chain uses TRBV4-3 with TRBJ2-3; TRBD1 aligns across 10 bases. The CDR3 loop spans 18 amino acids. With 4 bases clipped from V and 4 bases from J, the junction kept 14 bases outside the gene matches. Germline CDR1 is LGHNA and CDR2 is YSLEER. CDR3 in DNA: TGCGCCAGCAGCCCGGGACAGGGGAAAGGGAAGGCGGCAGATACGCAGTATTTT. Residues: CASSPGQGKGKAADTQYF.

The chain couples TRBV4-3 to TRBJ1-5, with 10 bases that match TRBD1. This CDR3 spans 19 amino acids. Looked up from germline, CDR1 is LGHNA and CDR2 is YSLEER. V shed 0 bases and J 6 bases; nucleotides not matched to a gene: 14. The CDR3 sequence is CASSQEVRQGARRGQPQHF. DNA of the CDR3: TGCGCCAGCAGCCAAGAAGTCCGACAGGGGGCGCGTCGGGGTCAGCCCCAGCATTTT.

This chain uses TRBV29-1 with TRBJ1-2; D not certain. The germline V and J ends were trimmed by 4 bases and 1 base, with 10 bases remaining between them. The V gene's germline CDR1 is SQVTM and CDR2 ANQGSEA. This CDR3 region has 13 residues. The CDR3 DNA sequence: TGCAGCGTTGCCCGACAAGTTAACTATGGCTACACCTTC. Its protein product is CSVARQVNYGYTF.

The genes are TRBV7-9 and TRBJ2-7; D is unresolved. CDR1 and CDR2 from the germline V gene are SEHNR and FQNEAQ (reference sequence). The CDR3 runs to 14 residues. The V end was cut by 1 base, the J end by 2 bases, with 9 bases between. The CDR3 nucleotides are TGTGCCAGCAGCTTAGGGGGAAACGCCTACGAGCAGTACTTC. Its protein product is CASSLGGNAYEQYF.

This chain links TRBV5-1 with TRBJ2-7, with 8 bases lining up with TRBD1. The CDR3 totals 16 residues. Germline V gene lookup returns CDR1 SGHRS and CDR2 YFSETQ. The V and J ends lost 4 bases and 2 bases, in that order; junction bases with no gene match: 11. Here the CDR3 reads CASSPLGGQATYEQYF. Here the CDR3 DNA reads TGCGCCAGCAGCCCCCTTGGGGGACAGGCGACCTACGAGCAGTACTTC. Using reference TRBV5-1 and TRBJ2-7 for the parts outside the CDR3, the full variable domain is KAGVTQTPRYLIKTRGQQVTLSCSPISGHRSVSWYQQTPGQGLQFLFEYFSETQRNKGNFPGRFSGRQFSNSRSEMNVSTLELGDSALYLCASSPLGGQATYEQYFGPGTRLTVT.

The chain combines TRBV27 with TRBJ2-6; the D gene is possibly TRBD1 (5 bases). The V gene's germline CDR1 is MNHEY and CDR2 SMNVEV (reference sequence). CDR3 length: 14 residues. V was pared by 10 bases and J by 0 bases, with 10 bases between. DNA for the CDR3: TGTGCCACCACAGGACACTCTGGGGCCAACGTCCTGACTTTC. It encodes CATTGHSGANVLTF.

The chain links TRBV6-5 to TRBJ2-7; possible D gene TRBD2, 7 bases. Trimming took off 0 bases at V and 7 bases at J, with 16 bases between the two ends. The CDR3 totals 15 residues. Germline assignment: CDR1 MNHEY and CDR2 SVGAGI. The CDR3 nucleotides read TGTGCCAGCAGTTACTCGATGGGGGGGCGCGGAGAGCAGTACTTC. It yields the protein CASSYSMGGRGEQYF.

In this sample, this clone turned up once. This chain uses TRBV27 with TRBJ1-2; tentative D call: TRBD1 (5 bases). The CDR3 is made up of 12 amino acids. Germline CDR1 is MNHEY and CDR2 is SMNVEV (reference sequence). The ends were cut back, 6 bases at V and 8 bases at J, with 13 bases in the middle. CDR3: CASRGLSAGYTF. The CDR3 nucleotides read TGTGCCAGCAGGGGGCTATCGGCCGGCTACACCTTC.

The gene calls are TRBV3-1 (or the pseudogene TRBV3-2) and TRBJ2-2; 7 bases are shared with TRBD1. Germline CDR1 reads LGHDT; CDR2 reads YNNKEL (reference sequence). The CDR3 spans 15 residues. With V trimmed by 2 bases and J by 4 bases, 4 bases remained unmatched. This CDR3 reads CASSQMTGPTGELFF. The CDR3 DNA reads TGTGCCAGCAGCCAAATGACAGGGCCCACCGGGGAGCTGTTTTTT.

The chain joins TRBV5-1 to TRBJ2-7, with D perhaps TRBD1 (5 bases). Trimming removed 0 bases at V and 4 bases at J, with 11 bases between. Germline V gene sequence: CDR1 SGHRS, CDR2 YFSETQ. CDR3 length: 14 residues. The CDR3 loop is CASSLVRDEYEQYF. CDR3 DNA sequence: TGCGCCAGCAGCTTGGTCAGGGATGAGTACGAGCAGTACTTC.

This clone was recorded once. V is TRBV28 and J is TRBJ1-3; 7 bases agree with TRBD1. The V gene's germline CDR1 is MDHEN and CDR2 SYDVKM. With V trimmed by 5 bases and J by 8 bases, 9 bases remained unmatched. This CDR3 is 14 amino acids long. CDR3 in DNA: TGTGCCAGCAGTCCGCCGACAGGGTTGGACACCATATATTTT. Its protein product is CASSPPTGLDTIYF.

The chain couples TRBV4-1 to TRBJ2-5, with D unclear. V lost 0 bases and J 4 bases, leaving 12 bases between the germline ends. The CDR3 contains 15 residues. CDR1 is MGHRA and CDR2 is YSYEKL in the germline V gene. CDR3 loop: CASSQEPGGLETQYF. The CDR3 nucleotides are TGCGCCAGCAGCCAAGAACCCGGCGGTCTAGAGACCCAGTACTTC.

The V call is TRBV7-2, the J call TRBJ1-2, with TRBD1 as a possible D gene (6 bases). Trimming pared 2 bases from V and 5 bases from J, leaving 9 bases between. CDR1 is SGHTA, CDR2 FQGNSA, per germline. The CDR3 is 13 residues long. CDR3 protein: CASSLNRDYGYTF. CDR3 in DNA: TGTGCCAGCAGCTTAAACAGGGATTATGGCTACACCTTC.

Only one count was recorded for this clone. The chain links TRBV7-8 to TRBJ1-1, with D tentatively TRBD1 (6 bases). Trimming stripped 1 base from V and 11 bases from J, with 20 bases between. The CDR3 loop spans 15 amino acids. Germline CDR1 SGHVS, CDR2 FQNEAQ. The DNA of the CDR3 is TGTGCCAGCAGCTTAGAGGACAGCTCCCAGGGTAGGGCTTTCTTT. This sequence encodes CASSLEDSSQGRAFF.

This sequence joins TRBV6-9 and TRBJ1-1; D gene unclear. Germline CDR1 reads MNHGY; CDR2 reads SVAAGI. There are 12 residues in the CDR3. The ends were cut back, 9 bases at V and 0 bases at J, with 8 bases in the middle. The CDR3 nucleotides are TGTGCCAGGGCTCACTTGAACACTGAAGCTTTCTTT. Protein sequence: CARAHLNTEAFF.